The 14 T cell receptor beta chains below all came from one sample that was sequenced in a study of T cells in localized non-small cell lung cancer. The data were produced by immunoSEQ multiplex PCR, yet TCRdb's version contains in-frame clones alone and is incomplete. This table has about 1,500 clones, about 25% appearing once. The sample was normal lung tissue next to the tumor, taken before any cancer treatment. Receptors were obtained from a male donor at least 60 years old with stage I lung adenocarcinoma.

The chain uses TRBV14 and TRBJ2-1, with TRBD2 matching 8 bases. Germline lookup yields CDR1 SGHDN and CDR2 FVKESK. This CDR3 is 16 amino acids long. Losses at the gene ends were 1 base for V and 3 bases for J; bases not matched to a gene: 5. CDR3 sequence: CASSQGAGRVYNEQFF. The CDR3 DNA reads as TGTGCCAGCAGCCAAGGGGCCGGGAGGGTCTACAATGAGCAGTTCTTC.

Sample share makes this clone medium-sized. The chain links TRBV11-3 to TRBJ1-5, with D uncertain. This CDR3 is built from 15 residues. The germline V gene has CDR1 SGHNT and CDR2 YENEEA. V lost 5 bases and J lost 2, with 13 bases in between. CDR3 sequence reads: CASSVSFGGNQPQHF. In DNA, the CDR3 is TGTGCCAGCAGCGTATCGTTTGGGGGCAATCAGCCCCAGCATTTT.

This rearrangement joins TRBV18 to TRBJ2-1; 10 bases agree with TRBD2. CDR1 and CDR2 from the germline V gene are KGHSH and LQKENI. This CDR3 is built from 14 residues. Trimming removed 5 bases from V and 9 bases from J; junction bases left unmatched: 7. CDR3 residues: CASSAAGGPREQFF. In DNA, the CDR3 is TGTGCCAGCTCAGCAGCGGGAGGGCCTCGTGAGCAGTTCTTC.

The gene calls are TRBV6-8 and TRBJ2-7, with 12 bases lining up with TRBD2. Germline V gene data show CDR1 as MNHGY and CDR2 as SAAAGT. After removal of 8 bases from V and 6 bases from J, the junction contained 23 bases not matched to a gene. The CDR3 runs 19 residues. The CDR3 protein is CASVYRGERLAGDFGEQYF. Here the CDR3 DNA reads TGTGCCAGCGTCTACAGGGGCGAAAGACTAGCGGGAGATTTCGGCGAGCAGTACTTC.

This clone was observed a handful of times. V and J are TRBV11-3 and TRBJ1-1; 9 bases fit TRBD1. V gave up 5 bases and J gave up 2 bases; unmatched junction bases: 9. The CDR3 spans 16 residues. CDR1 SGHNT and CDR2 YENEEA come from the germline V gene. CDR3 in amino acids: CASSRGQGISNTEAFF. CDR3 in DNA: TGTGCCAGCAGCCGCGGACAGGGGATATCCAACACTGAAGCTTTCTTT.

The chain combines TRBV19 with TRBJ1-2; D gene unclear. This CDR3 region has 13 residues. Germline V lookup: CDR1 LNHDA, CDR2 SQIVND (reference sequence). The V end was cut by 7 bases, the J end by 8 bases, with 17 bases between. The CDR3 DNA sequence: TGTGCCAGTACCCCCCGAAGGGATGACGGCTACACCTTC. Its translation is CASTPRRDDGYTF.

The chain recombines TRBV4-1 with TRBJ2-6; the match to TRBD1 covers 7 bases. The CDR3 runs to 16 residues. Looked up from germline, CDR1 is MGHRA and CDR2 is YSYEKL. The V and J ends lost 9 bases and 2 bases, in that order; junction bases with no gene match: 10. CDR3 residues: CARAETGLPGANVLTF. The CDR3 region has the DNA TGCGCCAGAGCGGAGACAGGGCTCCCTGGGGCCAACGTCCTGACTTTC.

This clone was counted a few times. In nucleotides, the CDR3 is TGTGCCAGCACCTCGTTCATAGGGCAGCGCTATGGCTACACCTTC. Translation gives CASTSFIGQRYGYTF. This chain links TRBV12-5 with TRBJ1-2; D gene ambiguous. Per the germline V gene, CDR1 is LGHNT and CDR2 is FRNRAP. The CDR3 loop spans 15 amino acids.

The chain joins TRBV28 to TRBJ2-7; TRBD1 might be the D (6 bases). Germline V lookup: CDR1 MDHEN, CDR2 SYDVKM. Trimming stripped 6 bases from V and 2 bases from J, with 17 bases between. The CDR3 has 15 amino acids. In nucleotides, the CDR3 is TGTGCCAGCAGACCACCGTCAGGGGTTCCCTACGAGCAGTACTTC. The encoded protein is CASRPPSGVPYEQYF.

This chain connects TRBV11-3 to TRBJ2-3, with 12 bases fitting TRBD2. Looked up from germline, CDR1 is SGHNT and CDR2 is YENEEA. The CDR3 has 16 amino acids. The ends lost 3 bases at V and 6 bases at J; junction bases unmatched: 7. The CDR3 sequence: CASSLELAGGRDTQYF. CDR3 DNA sequence: TGTGCCAGCAGCTTGGAACTAGCGGGAGGTCGTGATACGCAGTATTTT.

The chain carries TRBV6-8 and TRBJ1-5; D not resolved. This CDR3 contains 16 residues. In germline, CDR1 is MNHGY, CDR2 SAAAGT. Deletions cut 5 bases from V and 2 bases from J, with 16 bases between. This CDR3 reads CASSVRGLVGNQPQHF. The CDR3 bases are TGTGCCAGCAGTGTTAGAGGGTTGGTTGGCAATCAGCCCCAGCATTTT.

By proportion, this clone is large. V is TRBV6-8 and J is TRBJ1-5; tentatively, D is TRBD1 (5 bases). The CDR3 consists of 14 residues. V lost 7 bases to trimming and J lost 5 bases, with 15 bases between them. Germline V gives CDR1 MNHGY, CDR2 SAAAGT. The CDR3 region is CASTVGWGDQPQHF. The DNA for the CDR3 is TGTGCCAGCACCGTAGGATGGGGGGATCAGCCCCAGCATTTT.

In this sample, this clone turned up a few times. The V call is TRBV9, the J call TRBJ2-7; 7 positions agree with TRBD1. This CDR3 has 13 residues. Per the germline V gene, CDR1 is SGDLS and CDR2 is YYNGEE. The V segment lost 5 bases and the J segment 6 bases; nucleotides outside the gene matches: 8. The chain's CDR3 is CASSRDSPGEQYF. The CDR3 DNA reads as TGTGCCAGCAGTAGGGACAGTCCGGGCGAGCAGTACTTC. Looking up the rest from reference TRBV9 and TRBJ2-7 gives the full variable domain: DSGVTQTPKHLITATGQRVTLRCSPRSGDLSVYWYQQSLDQGLQFLIQYYNGEERAKGNILERFSAQQFPDLHSELNLSSLELGDSALYFCASSRDSPGEQYFGPGTRLTVT.

This clone is medium-sized in the sample. V is TRBV6-8 and J is TRBJ1-2; a weak D match, TRBD1 (5 bases). CDR1 is MNHGY, CDR2 SAAAGT, per germline. V lost 5 bases and J 1 base, leaving 11 bases between the germline ends. The CDR3 has 14 amino acids. The CDR3 protein is CASSRPGVNYGYTF. The CDR3 DNA reads TGTGCCAGCAGTCGCCCGGGGGTTAACTATGGCTACACCTTC.